This T cell receptor (beta chain) is from a study of vaccination effects on CD4 cells after COVID-19. Only in-frame clones appear in the TCRdb table, and some are missing; sequencing was by immunoSEQ multiplex PCR. This table holds 20,000 to 25,000 clones, approximately 73% found once. About this clone: Its antigen is still unknown.

This CDR3 has 17 residues. Germline V lookup: CDR1 SGHVS, CDR2 FQNEAQ. After removal of 8 bases from V and 1 base from J, the junction contained 12 bases not matched to a gene. The ViraFEST assay expanded antigen-specific CD4+ T cells with viral peptide pools before sequencing. Following culture for about ten days, CD4+ T cells were isolated. Convalescent patients had PCR-confirmed SARS-CoV-2 infection between March and December 2020. Source: CD4+ T cells from PBMCs cultured with a peptide pool, taken before COVID-19 vaccination. The V call is TRBV7-8, the J call TRBJ2-1, with 9 bases that match TRBD2. The source is a human donor who had a prior SARS-CoV-2 infection. The CDR3 bases are TGTGCCAGCTCGTCCGGCGGGGGGGCCGGGTCCTACAATGAGCAGTTCTTC. Translated: CASSSGGGAGSYNEQFF.